These 29 T cell receptor beta chains were all obtained from the same sample, sequenced in a study of Graves' ophthalmopathy and Graves' hyperthyroidism. Amplified TCR beta CDR3 regions were obtained using RNA transcripts as template. The authors performed first-round RT-PCR with HTBI primers and then a second-round multiplex PCR. Each CDR3 protein gets one entry after TCRdb re-called the multiplex PCR reads with MiXCR. Of over 500,000 distinct CDR3 sequences listed, about a fifth are singletons. Sequenced: peripheral blood. Every receptor here comes from a woman aged 18-29 years with stable Graves' hyperthyroidism. Some clones in this sample may be carry-over from other donors' samples.

This clonotype was picked up many times. The chain combines TRBV7-3 with TRBJ2-4, with 14 bases matching TRBD2. The CDR3 has 21 residues. CDR1 and CDR2 (germline): SGHTA, FQGTGA. Trimming took 5 bases from V and 4 from J; bases not matched to a gene: 19. The CDR3 DNA is TGTGCCAGCAGCCTAAGTACTGGGGGACTAGCGGGGGAGGGGACGAAAAACATTCAGTACTTC. Translation gives CASSLSTGGLAGEGTKNIQYF.

The sample holds many counts of this clonotype. The chain has TRBV20-1 and TRBJ1-5, with 7 bases lining up with TRBD1. CDR1 and CDR2 (germline): DFQATT, SNEGSKA (reference sequence). Trimming at V came to 6 bases and at J to 3 bases, leaving 8 bases not matched to a gene. The CDR3 spans 14 residues. The CDR3 DNA reads TGCAGTGCCGTGACAGACAGGGACAATCAGCCCCAGCATTTT. Protein product: CSAVTDRDNQPQHF.

The sample holds many counts of this clonotype. Written as DNA, the CDR3 is TGTGCCACCAGCAGAGGAGGACGGGGAGAGACCCAGTACTTC. Its protein product is CATSRGGRGETQYF. The chain joins TRBV15 to TRBJ2-5; the D gene is possibly TRBD2 (5 bases). The germline V and J ends were trimmed by 1 base and 4 bases, with 10 bases remaining between them. Germline assignment: CDR1 LNHNV and CDR2 YYDKDF (reference sequence). This CDR3 region has 14 residues.

This clonotype was seen at least ten times. The rearrangement links TRBV15 to TRBJ1-2; D is undetermined. Germline V CDR1 and CDR2: LNHNV, YYDKDF (reference sequence). V was pared by 0 bases and J by 4 bases, with 12 bases between. CDR3 size: 15 residues. The CDR3 region is CATSRELGSGYGYTF. DNA for the CDR3: TGTGCCACCAGCAGAGAGCTGGGCAGCGGCTATGGCTACACCTTC.

This clonotype was observed a few times. The chain employs TRBV30 and TRBJ2-7; D is unresolved. Between the trimmed V and J ends, which lost 3 bases and 7 bases, there was a span of 25 bases. Germline V gene sequence: CDR1 GTSNPN, CDR2 SVGIG (reference sequence). CDR3 size: 16 residues. The CDR3 protein is CAWSSTSPIVKKEQYF. The CDR3 DNA reads TGTGCCTGGAGCAGTACCTCTCCGATCGTAAAAAAGGAGCAGTACTTC.

This clonotype was seen many times. V and J are TRBV6-1 and TRBJ2-7, with a possible D match to TRBD1 (5 bases). This CDR3 has 13 amino acids. The germline CDR1 and CDR2 sequences are MNHNS and SASEGT. The germline V and J ends were trimmed by 7 bases and 4 bases, with 14 bases remaining between them. CDR3 amino acids: CASTRDSLYEQYF. As DNA, the CDR3 is TGTGCCAGCACCCGAGACAGTCTATACGAGCAGTACTTC.

This clonotype was counted at least ten times. This sequence joins TRBV12-3 or TRBV12-4 and TRBJ1-2; maybe TRBD1 (6 bases). With 5 bases removed from V and 0 bases from J, the gap between germline ends came to 10 bases. The CDR3 is made up of 14 amino acids. The CDR3 nucleotides are TGTGCCAGCAGTCCCGACAGGACTAACTATGGCTACACCTTC. Protein sequence: CASSPDRTNYGYTF.

This clonotype turned up a few times. The genes are TRBV11-2 and TRBJ1-5; D unresolved. The CDR3 is 15 residues long. Germline V gives CDR1 SGHAT, CDR2 FQNNGV. Deletions cut 0 bases from V and 5 bases from J, with 11 bases between. CDR3 in amino acids: CASSLEWNTDQPQHF. CDR3 bases: TGTGCCAGCAGCTTAGAGTGGAATACGGATCAGCCCCAGCATTTT.

The rearrangement joins TRBV19 to TRBJ1-1; D is unresolved. CDR1 is LNHDA, CDR2 SQIVND, per germline (reference sequence). Trimming removed 3 bases at V and 11 bases at J, with 16 bases between. This CDR3 region has 13 residues. The CDR3 sequence: CASSIWQAGSAFF. The CDR3 region has the DNA TGTGCCAGTAGTATCTGGCAGGCGGGTTCTGCTTTCTTT.

This clonotype came up many times. V gene TRBV4-1 combines with J gene TRBJ1-3, with D perhaps matching TRBD1 (6 bases). V was pared by 0 bases and J by 3 bases, with 12 bases between. The CDR3 runs 16 residues. Looked up from germline, CDR1 is MGHRA and CDR2 is YSYEKL. CDR3 nucleotide sequence: TGCGCCAGCAGCCAAGATCGGGGGGCAGGTGGAAACACCATATATTTT. Protein product: CASSQDRGAGGNTIYF.

V and J are TRBV6-5 and TRBJ2-4; TRBD1 is a possible D gene (6 bases). CDR1 and CDR2 (germline): MNHEY, SVGAGI. CDR3 length: 19 residues. Deletions cut 1 base from V and 8 bases from J, with 27 bases between. CDR3 sequence: CASSYYSTRAQGLGDIQYF. CDR3 nucleotides: TGTGCCAGCAGTTACTACTCGACGCGGGCCCAGGGGCTAGGGGACATTCAGTACTTC.

The chain is built from TRBV11-2 and TRBJ2-5, with no clear D. The CDR3 length is 14 residues. Per germline, CDR1 SGHAT and CDR2 FQNNGV. V gave up 0 bases and J gave up 4 bases, with 9 bases separating them. CDR3 protein: CASSLEPGPETQYF. CDR3 DNA sequence: TGTGCCAGCAGCTTAGAACCCGGACCAGAGACCCAGTACTTC.

The CDR3, as DNA: TGTGCCAGTAGTATTGATGCGCTGAACACCGGGGAGCTGTTTTTT. This gives the protein CASSIDALNTGELFF. This sequence joins TRBV19 and TRBJ2-2; D is unresolved. The CDR3 sequence is 15 residues long. V lost 3 bases, J lost 1 base, and 9 bases lay in between. The germline V gene encodes CDR1 LNHDA and CDR2 SQIVND (reference sequence).

Turning to this clonotype: Given a much more abundant clone one base away, this may be a read error. This chain connects TRBV19 to TRBJ2-2; maybe TRBD2 (6 bases). From germline, CDR1 is LNHDA and CDR2 SQIVND (reference sequence). The CDR3 length is 13 residues. CDR3 bases: TGTGCCAGTCCGGACCATTACACCGGGGGGCTGTTTTTT. It translates to CASPDHYTGGLFF.

This clonotype has a count of ten or more. V gene TRBV7-9 combines with J gene TRBJ1-1, with no clear D. Trimming stripped 5 bases from V and 10 bases from J, with 17 bases between. In germline, CDR1 is SEHNR, CDR2 FQNEAQ (reference sequence). The CDR3 is 13 amino acids. CDR3 in amino acids: CASSEELTSGAFF. The CDR3 bases are TGTGCCAGCAGCGAAGAACTAACGAGTGGAGCTTTCTTT.

This clonotype was detected many times. The chain carries TRBV3-1 and TRBJ1-6; D gene ambiguous. Between the trimmed V and J ends, which lost 1 base and 9 bases, there was a span of 13 bases. This CDR3 has 15 amino acids. Germline CDR1 LGHDT, CDR2 YNNKEL (reference sequence). For the CDR3, the DNA is TGTGCCAGCAGCCAAGGGGCGGCAGTTGGTTCACCCCTCCACTTT. It translates to CASSQGAAVGSPLHF. Full variable domain (remainder filled in from reference TRBV3-1 and TRBJ1-6): DTAVSQTPKYLVTQMGNDKSIKCEQNLGHDTMYWYKQDSKKFLKIMFSYNNKELIINETVPNRFSPKSPDKAHLNLHINSLELGDSAVYFCASSQGAAVGSPLHFGNGTRLTVT.

In its sample, this clonotype was seen many times. The rearrangement joins TRBV20-1 to TRBJ1-6; D gene ambiguous. The CDR3 extends over 16 amino acids. The V end was cut by 6 bases, the J end by 0 bases, with 15 bases between. Germline V gene lookup returns CDR1 DFQATT and CDR2 SNEGSKA (reference sequence). CDR3 loop: CSAPQFPRSYNSPLHF. CDR3 sequence (DNA): TGCAGTGCCCCACAATTTCCCCGCTCCTATAATTCACCCCTCCACTTT.

This clonotype showed up many times. The chain uses TRBV27 and TRBJ1-1; D is unclear. Germline V gene sequence: CDR1 MNHEY, CDR2 SMNVEV (reference sequence). Trimming removed 3 bases at V and 3 bases at J, with 8 bases between. The CDR3 contains 13 residues. The CDR3 region has the DNA TGTGCCAGCAGTTTTTCGGGGTACACTGAAGCTTTCTTT. It encodes CASSFSGYTEAFF.

The sample holds many counts of this clonotype. The chain uses TRBV12-3 or TRBV12-4 and TRBJ1-2; D not certain. The CDR3 sequence is 13 residues long. V was pared by 3 bases and J by 8 bases, with 13 bases between. The CDR3 DNA reads as TGTGCCAGCAGTTTGGTTGCGGTCTGGGGCTACACCTTC. It encodes CASSLVAVWGYTF.

The V and J genes are TRBV10-3 and TRBJ1-2; no reliable D call. Germline V gene sequence: CDR1 ENHRY, CDR2 SYGVKD. Trimming took 2 bases from V and 6 from J, leaving 13 bases between them. There are 14 residues in the CDR3. CDR3 region: CAISEPGWPDGYTF. The CDR3 DNA is TGTGCCATCAGTGAGCCCGGCTGGCCGGATGGCTACACCTTC.

In this sample, this clonotype turned up a few times. The chain joins TRBV20-1 to TRBJ1-5, with D possibly being TRBD1 (5 bases). The germline CDR1 and CDR2 sequences are DFQATT and SNEGSKA (reference sequence). The CDR3 is 12 amino acids. Trimming left V 6 bases short and J 2 bases short, with 8 bases between. The CDR3, as DNA: TGCAGTGCGGCCAGGGGCAATCAGCCCCAGCATTTT. Protein: CSAARGNQPQHF.

This sequence joins TRBV30 and TRBJ2-7; tentative D call: TRBD1 (6 bases). Germline V gene sequence: CDR1 GTSNPN, CDR2 SVGIG (reference sequence). The V end was cut by 3 bases, the J end by 0 bases, with 9 bases between. CDR3 length: 13 residues. The chain's CDR3 is CAWSTGNSYEQYF. In DNA form, the CDR3 reads TGTGCCTGGAGCACAGGGAACTCCTACGAGCAGTACTTC.

In this sample, this clonotype turned up a few times. The V call is TRBV29-1, the J call TRBJ2-7; possibly TRBD2 for D (7 bases). CDR1 and CDR2 from the germline V gene are SQVTM and ANQGSEA. V lost 6 bases to trimming and J lost 4 bases, with 16 bases between them. CDR3 length: 13 residues. The CDR3 DNA follows: TGCAGCGTAAGGGGGGGCGCGGTATACGAGCAGTACTTC. Its translation is CSVRGGAVYEQYF.

This clonotype has a count of ten or more. The chain has TRBV6-5 and TRBJ1-6; D is undetermined. Between the trimmed V and J ends, which lost 5 bases and 7 bases, there was a span of 15 bases. CDR3 length: 15 residues. CDR1 and CDR2 from the germline V gene are MNHEY and SVGAGI. The CDR3 loop is CASSTRPRENSPLHF. As DNA, the CDR3 is TGTGCCAGCAGTACTCGGCCGAGGGAGAATTCACCCCTCCACTTT.

This clonotype has a count of ten or more. The genes are TRBV14 and TRBJ2-4; a weak D match, TRBD2 (5 bases). Germline lookup yields CDR1 SGHDN and CDR2 FVKESK. There are 18 residues in the CDR3. Trimming cost V 4 bases and J 1 base, with 20 bases left between them. Written as DNA, the CDR3 is TGTGCCAGCAGCCTAAAAGCGGCATCCCCATGGGCCAAAAACATTCAGTACTTC. Translated, it gives CASSLKAASPWAKNIQYF.

V and J are TRBV7-2 and TRBJ2-7; maybe TRBD1 (7 bases). CDR1 and CDR2 (germline): SGHTA, FQGNSA. There are 15 residues in the CDR3. The V end lost 5 bases, the J end lost 2 bases, and 16 bases lay between the germline ends. The CDR3 spells CASSAGGTDPYEQYF. The DNA of the CDR3 is TGTGCCAGCAGCGCCGGCGGGACAGACCCCTACGAGCAGTACTTC.

This clonotype was detected ten times or more. This rearrangement joins TRBV19 to TRBJ2-5; 10 positions agree with TRBD1. The germline CDR1 and CDR2 sequences are LNHDA and SQIVND (reference sequence). The CDR3 consists of 15 residues. Trimming took 4 bases from V and 7 from J; bases not matched to a gene: 9. The chain's CDR3 is CASSTEWTGGLTQYF. DNA for the CDR3: TGTGCCAGTAGTACCGAGTGGACAGGGGGATTGACCCAGTACTTC.

About this clonotype itself: Possible read error: a much larger clone is one base away. The DNA for the CDR3 is TGTGCCAGCAGTAACCTGGGACAGGGTGGTAGGAACGAGCAGTACTTC. The encoded protein is CASSNLGQGGRNEQYF. The V gene is TRBV2, the J gene TRBJ2-7; 9 positions agree with TRBD1. Germline V gives CDR1 SNHLY, CDR2 FYNNEI. The CDR3 runs 16 residues. The J segment lost 5 bases and the V segment lost 5 bases, leaving 13 bases of the junction unmatched.

This clonotype was detected ten times or more. The chain combines TRBV5-1 with TRBJ2-7, with D maybe TRBD2 (6 bases). The V gene's germline CDR1 is SGHRS and CDR2 YFSETQ. The CDR3 consists of 16 residues. V lost 1 base and J lost 0, with 14 bases in between. In DNA, the CDR3 is TGCGCCAGCAGCTTGTCGGGACTCGAGAGCTCCTACGAGCAGTACTTC. Its protein product is CASSLSGLESSYEQYF.